Each of the 32 T cell receptor beta chains below was sequenced from the same sample in a study of control samples from healthy donors and cancer patients. Data came from immunoSEQ multiplex PCR; TCRdb stores just in-frame clones and leaves some out. The sample shows under 75,000 clones, over 75% of them seen only once. Sequencing input: PBMCs. These receptors were obtained from a woman aged 45 to 65 with colorectal cancer.

The chain links TRBV9 to TRBJ2-2; a possible D gene is TRBD1 (6 bases). Germline CDR1 reads SGDLS; CDR2 reads YYNGEE. The CDR3 covers 14 residues. V lost 7 bases to trimming and J lost 5 bases, with 15 bases between them. The CDR3 loop is CASGAGDGTGELFF. CDR3 coding DNA: TGTGCCAGCGGAGCAGGGGATGGTACCGGGGAGCTGTTTTTT.

As regards this clone: The sample contains more than one DNA sequence encoding this CDR3. The rearrangement joins TRBV5-1 to TRBJ1-1, with D tentatively TRBD1 (6 bases). This CDR3 is built from 14 residues. Trimming removed 0 bases at V and 5 bases at J, with 11 bases between. The germline V gene has CDR1 SGHRS and CDR2 YFSETQ. The CDR3 protein is CASSLGGGGTEAFF. CDR3 bases: TGCGCCAGCAGCTTGGGAGGGGGAGGGACTGAAGCTTTCTTT.

The chain links TRBV30 to TRBJ2-7; TRBD1 or TRBD2 may be the D gene (5 bases each). The CDR3 is 13 amino acids. V was cut by 2 bases and J by 4 bases, with 12 bases left in between. CDR1 and CDR2 (germline): GTSNPN, SVGIG (reference sequence). The CDR3, as DNA: TGTGCCTGGAGTCCGGGACGCCATTACGAGCAGTACTTC. Protein: CAWSPGRHYEQYF.

The V call is TRBV28, the J call TRBJ2-5, with 8 bases matching TRBD2. This CDR3 is 16 amino acids long. The germline V gene has CDR1 MDHEN and CDR2 SYDVKM. The V segment lost 7 bases and the J segment 1 base; nucleotides outside the gene matches: 11. CDR3: CASTLRAGELQETQYF. CDR3 nucleotide sequence: TGTGCCAGCACGCTAAGAGCGGGAGAACTCCAAGAGACCCAGTACTTC.

J is TRBJ1-2 and V is TRBV18, with 7 bases matching TRBD1. In germline, CDR1 is KGHSH, CDR2 LQKENI. The V gene end was trimmed by 0 bases and the J gene end by 4 bases; junction bases not matched to a gene: 8. This CDR3 spans 16 amino acids. The CDR3 protein is CASSPPGHRGSYGYTF. CDR3 DNA sequence: TGTGCCAGCTCACCACCGGGCCACAGGGGCTCCTATGGCTACACCTTC.

CDR3 sequence (DNA): TGTGCCAGCAGCAACCTATTTCAGCGGCTCGCGGCTTTGACTGGAAACACCATATATTTT. It is translated as CASSNLFQRLAALTGNTIYF. J is TRBJ1-3 and V is TRBV28, with unresolved D. V was clipped by 6 bases and J by 2 bases, with 29 bases between them. The CDR3 is 20 residues long. The germline V gene has CDR1 MDHEN and CDR2 SYDVKM.

The V call is TRBV7-2, the J call TRBJ2-3; tentatively, D is TRBD1 or TRBD2 (5 bases each). Germline CDR1 is SGHTA and CDR2 is FQGNSA. The CDR3 length is 14 residues. Trimming left V 5 bases short and J 2 bases short, with 11 bases between. Here the CDR3 DNA reads TGTGCCAGCAGCCCGGGACGGAACACAGATACGCAGTATTTT. It yields the protein CASSPGRNTDTQYF.

V usage is TRBV28 and J usage is TRBJ1-1; TRBD1 matches 11 bases. The germline CDR1 and CDR2 sequences are MDHEN and SYDVKM. Germline trimming cut 6 bases from V and 5 bases from J; bases unmatched to any gene: 8. This CDR3 contains 15 residues. The DNA for the CDR3 is TGTGCCAGCAGACGGACAGGGGGCGCGGGGACTGAAGCTTTCTTT. The encoded protein is CASRRTGGAGTEAFF.

The chain recombines TRBV18 with TRBJ1-1, with D perhaps matching TRBD1 (5 bases). The germline CDR1 and CDR2 sequences are KGHSH and LQKENI. V dropped 2 bases and J dropped 0 bases, with 7 bases sitting between them. The CDR3 spans 14 residues. The DNA of the CDR3 is TGTGCCAGCTCACCAGGGGGGTTGAACACTGAAGCTTTCTTT. This codes for CASSPGGLNTEAFF.

The rearrangement uses TRBV5-6 and TRBJ2-5; 13 bases match TRBD2. V lost 4 bases, J lost 1 base, and 7 bases stayed unmatched. In germline, CDR1 is SGHDT, CDR2 YYEEEE. The CDR3 runs to 17 residues. CDR3 loop: CASSALLAGGFQETQYF. DNA of the CDR3: TGTGCCAGCAGCGCCTTACTAGCGGGAGGGTTCCAAGAGACCCAGTACTTC.

The rearrangement joins TRBV28 to TRBJ1-2; tentative D call: TRBD1 (5 bases). The germline V gene has CDR1 MDHEN and CDR2 SYDVKM. The CDR3 contains 13 residues. V lost 3 bases and J 3 bases, leaving 8 bases between the germline ends. The CDR3 DNA reads as TGTGCCAGCAGTTTCTCCAGGGACTATGGCTACACCTTC. This sequence encodes CASSFSRDYGYTF.

The chain has TRBV11-2 and TRBJ1-5; 11 bases align to TRBD1. V shed 5 bases and J 2 bases; nucleotides not matched to a gene: 5. CDR1 and CDR2 (germline): SGHAT, FQNNGV. The CDR3 covers 16 residues. The CDR3 DNA follows: TGTGCCAGCAGCGGAGGGACAGGGGGAGGCAATCAGCCCCAGCATTTT. Amino acids: CASSGGTGGGNQPQHF. The full variable domain, with the rest looked up from reference TRBV11-2 and TRBJ1-5, is EAGVAQSPRYKIIEKRQSVAFWCNPISGHATLYWYQQILGQGPKLLIQFQNNGVVDDSQLPKDRFSAERLKGVDSTLKIQPAKLEDSAVYLCASSGGTGGGNQPQHFGDGTRLSIL.

The chain joins TRBV2 to TRBJ2-3, with D possibly matching TRBD2 (6 bases). The CDR3 has 13 residues. Germline V gene data show CDR1 as SNHLY and CDR2 as FYNNEI. V shed 8 bases and J shed 3 bases, with 12 bases lying between them. CDR3 region: CASGGVGTDTQYF. In DNA form, the CDR3 reads TGTGCCAGCGGAGGGGTCGGGACAGATACGCAGTATTTT.

The J gene is TRBJ2-5, the V gene TRBV14, with no clear D. The germline gives CDR1 SGHDN, CDR2 FVKESK. The length of the CDR3 is 13 residues. Trimming stripped 4 bases from V and 1 base from J, with 7 bases between. The CDR3 DNA follows: TGTGCCAGCAGCCTGGGATTCCAAGAGACCCAGTACTTC. Amino acids: CASSLGFQETQYF.

The chain couples TRBV19 to TRBJ2-2, with TRBD2 matching over 16 bases. Germline loops: CDR1 LNHDA, CDR2 SQIVND (reference sequence). Germline trimming cut 6 bases from V and 1 base from J; bases unmatched to any gene: 2. This CDR3 is 17 amino acids long. CDR3 in amino acids: CASRGLAGGLNTGELFF. CDR3 coding DNA: TGTGCCAGTAGGGGACTAGCGGGAGGGTTGAACACCGGGGAGCTGTTTTTT.

The chain carries TRBV11-2 and TRBJ1-4; tentative D call: TRBD1 (5 bases). The CDR3 contains 16 residues. V was trimmed by 4 bases and J by 2 bases, leaving 14 bases between them. Germline assignment: CDR1 SGHAT and CDR2 FQNNGV. CDR3 DNA: TGTGCCAGCAGCTCGCGTAGGGGCGGCACTAATGAAAAACTGTTTTTT. This sequence encodes CASSSRRGGTNEKLFF.

The V call is TRBV6-2 or TRBV6-3, the J call TRBJ1-5, with 9 bases fitting TRBD1. V shed 5 bases, J shed 4 bases, and the junction held 6 bases outside the gene matches. This CDR3 has 15 residues. Germline assignment: CDR1 MNHEY and CDR2 SVGEGT. DNA for the CDR3: TGTGCCAGCAGTGGGACAGGGTTCCGAAATCAGCCCCAGCATTTT. Translating it yields CASSGTGFRNQPQHF.

This chain links TRBV10-3 with TRBJ2-7; D may correspond to TRBD1 or TRBD2 (5 bases each). Germline CDR1 reads ENHRY; CDR2 reads SYGVKD. The CDR3 loop spans 15 amino acids. V lost 0 bases to trimming and J lost 3 bases, with 12 bases between them. The DNA for the CDR3 is TGTGCCATCAGTGAGTCGGGTGAGGGGATCTACGAGCAGTACTTC. Amino acid sequence: CAISESGEGIYEQYF.

This chain connects TRBV28 to TRBJ1-2; D is perhaps TRBD1 (6 bases). The germline V gene has CDR1 MDHEN and CDR2 SYDVKM. V lost 7 bases to trimming and J lost 3 bases, with 24 bases between them. The CDR3 is 17 residues long. The CDR3 reads CASTYQPRDIYYYGYTF. As DNA, the CDR3 is TGTGCCAGCACTTATCAACCCCGGGACATTTATTACTATGGCTACACCTTC.

The chain is built from TRBV20-1 and TRBJ1-1, with D tentatively TRBD1 (6 bases). This CDR3 spans 11 amino acids. Germline values: CDR1 DFQATT, CDR2 SNEGSKA (reference sequence). V was clipped by 4 bases and J by 9 bases, with 12 bases between them. CDR3 DNA sequence: TGCAGTGCTAAAAAAAGGGACAAAGCTTTCTTT. This sequence encodes CSAKKRDKAFF.

The chain carries TRBV30 and TRBJ1-1; no clear D. The CDR3 has 13 residues. V gave up 0 bases and J gave up 1 base, with 6 bases separating them. CDR1 GTSNPN and CDR2 SVGIG come from the germline V gene (reference sequence). CDR3 DNA sequence: TGTGCCTGGAGTGTAGCTTGGAACACTGAAGCTTTCTTT. Its protein is CAWSVAWNTEAFF.

This clone was seen a single time. This sequence joins TRBV13 and TRBJ2-7; D gene ambiguous. The CDR3 covers 14 residues. Germline CDR1 PRHDT, CDR2 FYEKMQ (reference sequence). With 1 base removed from V and 5 bases from J, the gap between germline ends came to 12 bases. As DNA, the CDR3 is TGTGCCAGCAGCTTAGTCAGTTATCGGAACGAGCAGTACTTC. Its protein product is CASSLVSYRNEQYF.

The chain couples TRBV6-2 or TRBV6-3 to TRBJ1-2; a weak D match, TRBD1 (5 bases). CDR1 is MNHEY, CDR2 SVGEGT, per germline. There are 13 residues in the CDR3. V lost 3 bases and J lost 4, with 9 bases in between. The CDR3 DNA reads TGTGCCAGCAGTTATAGACAGAGCTATGGCTACACCTTC. As protein: CASSYRQSYGYTF.

The rearrangement links TRBV5-1 to TRBJ1-4; TRBD1 matches at 7 bases. Germline assignment: CDR1 SGHRS and CDR2 YFSETQ. With 0 bases clipped from V and 8 bases from J, the junction kept 7 bases outside the gene matches. This CDR3 has 15 amino acids. The CDR3: CASSLEGGASEKLFF. In nucleotides, the CDR3 is TGCGCCAGCAGCTTGGAAGGGGGCGCGTCCGAAAAACTGTTTTTT.

V is TRBV28 and J is TRBJ1-3, with D perhaps matching TRBD1 (5 bases). The CDR3 contains 14 residues. Trimming removed 6 bases from V and 2 bases from J, with 11 bases in between. Looked up from germline, CDR1 is MDHEN and CDR2 is SYDVKM. The CDR3 bases are TGTGCCAGCAGGTCCCCGGGGCCTGGAAACACCATATATTTT. This encodes CASRSPGPGNTIYF.

The CDR3 DNA reads TGTGCCAGTAGTTCAACGGGACAGGGAGACGGCTACACCTTC. Translated: CASSSTGQGDGYTF. The rearrangement uses TRBV19 and TRBJ1-2; 9 nucleotides agree with TRBD1. Unmatched junction bases numbered 9, after V lost 5 bases and J lost 8 bases. The CDR3 runs to 14 residues. CDR1 LNHDA and CDR2 SQIVND come from the germline V gene (reference sequence).

V usage is TRBV7-6 and J usage is TRBJ2-2; D unclear. Germline assignment: CDR1 SGHVS and CDR2 FNYEAQ. This CDR3 region has 17 residues. With 2 bases removed from V and 6 bases from J, the gap between germline ends came to 19 bases. As DNA, the CDR3 is TGTGCCAGCAGCTTACTGGGCGCCTCTGCGCCTCCCGGGGAGCTGTTTTTT. Its protein product is CASSLLGASAPPGELFF.

The chain uses TRBV14 and TRBJ2-3; D gene uncertain. V lost 1 base, J lost 4 bases, and 0 bases lay in between. The V gene's germline CDR1 is SGHDN and CDR2 FVKESK. The CDR3 covers 11 residues. Here the CDR3 DNA reads TGTGCCAGCAGCCAAGCAGATACGCAGTATTTT. Amino acid sequence: CASSQADTQYF.

The chain carries TRBV9 and TRBJ2-1, with 7 nucleotides matching TRBD2. J lost 7 bases, V lost 2 bases, and 9 bases had no gene match. The CDR3 has 15 amino acids. Per germline, CDR1 SGDLS and CDR2 YYNGEE. The CDR3 region is CASSVDGGIRNEQFF. For the CDR3, the DNA is TGTGCCAGCAGCGTTGACGGGGGGATCAGGAATGAGCAGTTCTTC.

V gene TRBV30 combines with J gene TRBJ2-3; D is perhaps TRBD1 (7 bases). V gave up 0 bases and J gave up 3 bases, with 16 bases separating them. The length of the CDR3 is 16 residues. Per germline, CDR1 GTSNPN and CDR2 SVGIG (reference sequence). The chain's CDR3 is CAWSVRSGGLTDTQYF. CDR3 bases: TGTGCCTGGAGTGTACGGTCAGGGGGGTTGACAGATACGCAGTATTTT.

CDR3 residues: CASSLSTGRDTQYF. In nucleotides, the CDR3 is TGCGCCAGCAGCTTGTCTACTGGGCGGGATACGCAGTATTTT. V usage is TRBV5-1 and J usage is TRBJ2-3; D not resolved. The CDR3 runs 14 residues. The ends were cut back, 1 base at V and 6 bases at J, with 12 bases in the middle. From germline, CDR1 is SGHRS and CDR2 YFSETQ.

The rearrangement joins TRBV10-1 to TRBJ1-2; possibly TRBD1 for D (5 bases). The V and J ends lost 2 bases and 6 bases respectively, with 19 bases between them. Germline CDR1 is WNHNN and CDR2 is SYGVQD (reference sequence). The CDR3 totals 16 residues. CDR3 loop: CASSEVTREGTDGYTF. The CDR3 DNA follows: TGCGCCAGCAGTGAGGTTACGCGTGAGGGGACGGATGGCTACACCTTC.